The clone carrying this T cell receptor (beta chain) has at least ten counts. Antigen: not known. This sample is part of a study of Graves' ophthalmopathy and Graves' hyperthyroidism. Study-level results: Discrimination between ophthalmopathy and stable hyperthyroidism by a 13-signature model showed approximately 89% sensitivity and less than 84% specificity. Most thyroid-expanded clonotypes exceeding 0.001 frequency were also found in blood.

Transcripts of RNA were the source for amplifying TCR beta CDR3 regions. The authors performed first-round RT-PCR with HTBI primers and then a second-round multiplex PCR. TCRdb reprocessed the multiplex PCR reads via MiXCR and lists one record per CDR3 protein. The repertoire holds some 150,000 distinct CDR3 sequences, with about two fifths as singletons. Thyroid ultrasound, orbital computed tomography, TRAb, serum thyroxine and clinical symptoms formed the basis of diagnosis. The CDR3 extends over 14 amino acids. Trimming left V 5 bases short and J 4 bases short, with 14 bases between. CDR1 and CDR2 from the germline V gene are MNHEY and SVGAGI.

The sequence came from a man aged 25 to 40 with Graves' ophthalmopathy. Sequenced sample: peripheral blood. The V call is TRBV6-5, the J call TRBJ1-1, with D perhaps TRBD1 (5 bases). The CDR3, as DNA: TGTGCCAGCAGTCCTCTGGGGACGGGCACTGAAGCTTTCTTT. This codes for CASSPLGTGTEAFF.